This T cell receptor beta chain was sequenced in a study of cytomegalovirus exposure and HLA in healthy donors. Germline V gene sequence: CDR1 SGHRS, CDR2 YFSETQ. The CDR3 runs 13 residues. The ends lost 4 bases at V and 6 bases at J; junction bases unmatched: 3. The PCR used 60 Vbeta and 13 Jbeta primers. The protocol was immunoSEQ multiplex PCR, while the TCRdb copy is restricted to in-frame clones and leaves out a portion. The sample lists 150,000 to 200,000 clones; roughly 80% were seen once. The chain links TRBV5-1 to TRBJ2-1; TRBD1 aligns across 8 bases. The clonotype comes from a man aged 25 to 45 in good health and CMV-seropositive. The sample consisted of PBMCs. CDR3 sequence (DNA): TGCGCCAGCAGCGCGGACAGGGTCAATGAGCAGTTCTTC. The encoded protein is CASSADRVNEQFF. Together with reference TRBV5-1 and TRBJ2-1, the CDR3 gives the full variable domain: KAGVTQTPRYLIKTRGQQVTLSCSPISGHRSVSWYQQTPGQGLQFLFEYFSETQRNKGNFPGRFSGRQFSNSRSEMNVSTLELGDSALYLCASSADRVNEQFFGPGTRLTVL.